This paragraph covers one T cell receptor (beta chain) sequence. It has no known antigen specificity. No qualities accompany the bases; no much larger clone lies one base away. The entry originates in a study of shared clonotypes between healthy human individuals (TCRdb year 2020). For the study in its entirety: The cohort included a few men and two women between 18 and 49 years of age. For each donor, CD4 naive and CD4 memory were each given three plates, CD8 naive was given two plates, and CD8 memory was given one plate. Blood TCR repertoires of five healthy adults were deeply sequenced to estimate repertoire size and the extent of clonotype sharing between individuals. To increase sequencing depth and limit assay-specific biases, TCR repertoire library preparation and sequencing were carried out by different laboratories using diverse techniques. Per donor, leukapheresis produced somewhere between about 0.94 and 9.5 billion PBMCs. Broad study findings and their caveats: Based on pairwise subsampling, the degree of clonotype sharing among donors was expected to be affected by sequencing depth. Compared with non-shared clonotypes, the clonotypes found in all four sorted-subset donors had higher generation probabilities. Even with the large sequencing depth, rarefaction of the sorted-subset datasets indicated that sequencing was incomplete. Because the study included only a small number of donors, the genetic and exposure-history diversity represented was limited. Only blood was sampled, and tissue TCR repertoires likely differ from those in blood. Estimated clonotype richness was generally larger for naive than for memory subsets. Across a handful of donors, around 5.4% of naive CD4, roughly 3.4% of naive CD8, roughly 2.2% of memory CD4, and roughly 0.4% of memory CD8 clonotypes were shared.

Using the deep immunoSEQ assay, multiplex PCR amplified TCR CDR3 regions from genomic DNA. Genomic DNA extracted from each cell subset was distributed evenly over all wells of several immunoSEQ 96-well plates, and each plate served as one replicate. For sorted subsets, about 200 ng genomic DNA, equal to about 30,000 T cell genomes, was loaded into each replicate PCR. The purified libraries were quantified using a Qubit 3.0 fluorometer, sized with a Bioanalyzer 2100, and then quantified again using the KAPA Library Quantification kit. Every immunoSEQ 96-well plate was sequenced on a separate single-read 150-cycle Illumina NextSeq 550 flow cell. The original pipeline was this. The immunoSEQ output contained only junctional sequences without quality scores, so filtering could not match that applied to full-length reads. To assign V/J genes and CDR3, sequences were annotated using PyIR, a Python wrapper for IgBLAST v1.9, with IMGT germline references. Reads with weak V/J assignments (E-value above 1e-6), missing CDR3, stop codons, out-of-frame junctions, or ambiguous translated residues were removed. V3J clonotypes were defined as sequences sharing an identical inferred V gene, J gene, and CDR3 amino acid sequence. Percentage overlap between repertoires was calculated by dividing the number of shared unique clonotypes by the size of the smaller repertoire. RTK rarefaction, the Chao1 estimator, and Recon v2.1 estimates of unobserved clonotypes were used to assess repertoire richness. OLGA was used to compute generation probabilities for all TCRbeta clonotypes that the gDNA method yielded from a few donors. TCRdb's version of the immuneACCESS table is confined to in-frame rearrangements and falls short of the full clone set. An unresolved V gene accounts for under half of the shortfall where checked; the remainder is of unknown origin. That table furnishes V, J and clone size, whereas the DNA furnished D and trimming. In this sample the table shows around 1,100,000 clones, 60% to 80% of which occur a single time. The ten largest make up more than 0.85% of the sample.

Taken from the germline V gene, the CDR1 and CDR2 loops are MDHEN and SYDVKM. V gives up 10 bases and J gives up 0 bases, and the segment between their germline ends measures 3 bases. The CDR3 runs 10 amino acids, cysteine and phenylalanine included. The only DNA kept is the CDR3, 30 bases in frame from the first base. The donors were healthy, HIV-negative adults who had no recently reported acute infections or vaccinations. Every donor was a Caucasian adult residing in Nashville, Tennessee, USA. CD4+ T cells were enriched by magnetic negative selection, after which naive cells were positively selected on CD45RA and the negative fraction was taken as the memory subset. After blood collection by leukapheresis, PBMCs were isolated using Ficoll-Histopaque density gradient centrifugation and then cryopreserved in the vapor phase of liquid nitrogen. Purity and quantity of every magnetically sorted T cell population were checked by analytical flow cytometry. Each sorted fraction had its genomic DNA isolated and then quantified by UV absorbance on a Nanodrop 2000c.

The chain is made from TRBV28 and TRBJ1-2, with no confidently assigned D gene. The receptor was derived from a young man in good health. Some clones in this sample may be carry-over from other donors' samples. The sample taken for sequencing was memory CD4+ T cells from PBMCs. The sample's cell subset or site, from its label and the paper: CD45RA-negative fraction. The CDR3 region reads CATANYGYTF. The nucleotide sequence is TGTGCCACGGCTAACTATGGCTACACCTTC.